This T cell receptor (beta chain) came from a study of sequential checkpoint blockade in melanoma (dated by TCRdb to about 2019). Turning to the overall study: Patients were randomized 1:1 to first-line nivolumab followed by ipilimumab (arm A) or ipilimumab followed by nivolumab (arm B). Maintenance nivolumab came after both trial sequences. What the research found in general, with its limitations: Larger, independent patient cohorts are needed to validate the response-prediction model that combines TCR metrics and mutation burden.

The treatment or condition label corresponds to: randomized to nivolumab then ipilimumab (arm A) or the reverse (arm B). No trial patient had received prior DNA-damaging chemotherapy. Thawed PBMCs were sorted on a FACS Aria II flow cytometer to isolate live CD3+CD8+ cells negative for CD19 and CD56. CheckMate 064, a randomized, open-label phase II trial of sequential checkpoint blockade, was the source of the samples, all of which came from patients with melanoma. Peripheral blood mononuclear cells were collected by leukapheresis, purified using Ficoll-Paque, and frozen in human serum containing approximately 9.1% DMSO. Immediately after sorting, the purity of the sorted blood CD3+CD8+ cells was confirmed to be >95%, and DNA was then extracted. At the junction V is shortened by 1 base and J by 2 bases, with 3 bases in between. CDR3 length: 11 amino acids, cysteine to phenylalanine. Only CDR3 DNA remains: 33 bases, in frame from the first base. Looking up the germline V gene yields CDR1 SQVTM and CDR2 ANQGSEA.

TCRbeta CDR3 regions were immunosequenced from genomic DNA with the immunoSEQ Assay. Genomic DNA was amplified by bias-controlled multiplex PCR before high-throughput sequencing. The study's processing was this. To quantify the absolute abundance of each unique TCRbeta CDR3 region, the sequences were collapsed and filtered. Clonality, defined as 1 minus Pielou's evenness, was calculated using productive rearrangements only. Clones with significantly greater frequencies in on-treatment versus baseline samples were identified using a previously published method. This immuneACCESS table, as held by TCRdb, lists in-frame sequences with V and J called but not all clones. Of the missing ones, under half trace to an unresolved V gene in checked studies; the others have no known cause. V and J calls and clone size are given by that table; D and trimming were obtained from the DNA. This sample holds 9,000 to 15,000 clones; approximately 80% were observed only once. Of the sample, 50% to 65% is held by the ten largest clones.

With respect to this clone: Its antigen remains undetermined. Within one base of it there is no much larger clone, and no base qualities were kept.

Source: CD8+ T cells sorted from blood (inferred from file names), taken from a patient given nivolumab and ipilimumab in sequence. The rearranged segments are TRBV29-1 and TRBJ2-7, with the D gene not confidently named. The origin of this receptor is a human donor with melanoma. The sequenced DNA: TGCAGCGTTGAAGCTGCCTACGAGCAGTACTTC. Its protein reads: CSVEAAYEQYF.